In its sample, the clone carrying this T cell receptor (beta chain) was seen once. The donors were in the approximately 120-subject validation cohort; that cohort was separate from the roughly 700-subject first cohort. In germline, CDR1 is LNHNV, CDR2 YYDKDF (reference sequence). The junction had 2 bases not matched to a gene; V was cut back by 0 bases and J by 0 bases. The CDR3 is 17 residues long. Some clones are missing from TCRdb's copy, which holds only in-frame ones; the method was immunoSEQ multiplex PCR. The sample holds 110,000 to 150,000 clones; 90% to 95% are singletons and the top ten take approximately 0.7%. These data come from a study of cytomegalovirus exposure and HLA in healthy donors.

The clonotype comes from a man between 18 and 35 years old in good health and CMV-seronegative. This sequence joins TRBV15 and TRBJ2-4, with 10 positions matching TRBD1. Sequences were obtained from PBMCs. The CDR3 region has the DNA TGTGCCACCAGCAGAGATTGGACAGGGGGAGCCAAAAACATTCAGTACTTC. Translated: CATSRDWTGGAKNIQYF.